The following is a T cell receptor (beta chain) sequence with its context. What it binds is unknown. This sample's treatment: approximately 9-day PBMC culture with coronavirus spike peptide pools or control peptides (ViraFEST assay). Antigen-specific T cells were expanded with peptide pools by ViraFEST, and TCRs were then sequenced. This sample is drawn from a study of vaccination and CD4 T cells after COVID-19. Study overall: Treatment of control cultures consisted of a CEFX pool, an HIV-1 Nef pool, or no peptide. Whole-study results and caveats: Apart from involving relatively few convalescent patients, the work omitted early post-infection timepoints.

With the Oncomine TCR Beta short-read assay, DNA from cultured CD4+ T cells was sequenced. TCRdb re-called the PCR reads through MiXCR, storing one row per CDR3 protein. The sample lists about 10,000 distinct CDR3 sequences, approximately 29% seen once, with 15% to 18% in the top ten. CDR1 and CDR2 (germline): MNHEY, SVGAGI. The CDR3 totals 11 residues. Deletions cut 4 bases from V and 8 bases from J, with 8 bases between. Sequences were derived from CD4+ T cells from blood, cultured in vitro, sampled after SARS-CoV-2 vaccination. The receptor was isolated from a human donor who had recovered from COVID-19. The chain joins TRBV6-5 to TRBJ1-1; D not resolved. CDR3 sequence: CASSFRGEAFF. CDR3 coding DNA: TGTGCCAGCAGTTTCCGAGGGGAAGCTTTCTTT.